This TCR beta chain stems from a study of blood T cells in healthy people across ages. Next came a second PCR, run for about 7 to 12 cycles, which used a sample-barcoded 5' primer along with a J-beta primer mix. TCRdb used MiXCR to reprocess the 5' RACE reads, holding one entry per CDR3 protein. The profile shows roughly 900,000 distinct CDR3 sequences, under 35% of them singletons. V lost 5 bases, J lost 8 bases, and 5 bases stayed unmatched. The V gene's germline CDR1 is SGHVS and CDR2 FNYEAQ. The length of the CDR3 is 13 residues. This clonotype was seen only a few times. The sequence was collected from a woman at least 80 years old in good health. The sequenced sample consisted of blood. This chain joins TRBV7-6 and TRBJ1-4; 7 bases match TRBD1. DNA of the CDR3: TGTGCCAGCAGCGTACAACAGGGGGAAAAACTGTTTTTT. This sequence encodes CASSVQQGEKLFF.